These 27 T cell receptor beta chains were sequenced from one sample in a study of blood T cell repertoires in COVID-19. The assay was immunoSEQ multiplex PCR, and TCRdb's table has in-frame clones only and misses some. The table lists about 180,000 clones, more than 75% of them singletons. The material sequenced was peripheral blood. The receptors were sampled from a person aged 70 to 79 with COVID-19, enrolled during active disease.

The chain is built from TRBV27 and TRBJ2-7; D possibly corresponds to TRBD1 (5 bases). This CDR3 has 15 residues. Deletions cut 0 bases from V and 9 bases from J, with 18 bases between. The germline V gene has CDR1 MNHEY and CDR2 SMNVEV (reference sequence). CDR3 nucleotide sequence: TGTGCCAGCAGTTTATCGGGCATGCAGGGCTTGGGGCAGTACTTC. It codes for CASSLSGMQGLGQYF.

The chain employs TRBV29-1 and TRBJ2-2; 11 nucleotides agree with TRBD2. The CDR3 is 18 amino acids. Germline V gives CDR1 SQVTM, CDR2 ANQGSEA. V shed 6 bases, J shed 0 bases, and the junction held 12 bases outside the gene matches. The CDR3 loop reads CSVAYIGTSGSNTGELFF. The CDR3 DNA sequence: TGCAGCGTCGCTTACATCGGGACTAGCGGATCGAACACCGGGGAGCTGTTTTTT.

The V and J genes are TRBV2 and TRBJ2-3; 7 nucleotides align to TRBD2. The CDR3 runs 14 residues. Trimming at V came to 8 bases and at J to 0 bases, leaving 5 bases not matched to a gene. Germline values: CDR1 SNHLY, CDR2 FYNNEI. The CDR3 bases are TGTGCCAGCGGGCTAGCGGACAGCACAGATACGCAGTATTTT. It is translated as CASGLADSTDTQYF.

The V gene is TRBV28, the J gene TRBJ2-6, with 8 nucleotides matching TRBD1. The germline V gene encodes CDR1 MDHEN and CDR2 SYDVKM. J lost 2 bases, V lost 3 bases, and 3 bases had no gene match. The CDR3 is 16 residues long. CDR3 bases: TGTGCCAGCAGTTTCTCAGGGGGCGCTGGGGCCAACGTCCTGACTTTC. This codes for CASSFSGGAGANVLTF.

V is TRBV9 and J is TRBJ1-1, with D maybe TRBD1 (6 bases). The CDR3 totals 14 residues. The V gene lost 6 bases and the J gene lost 3 bases, with 15 bases spanning the gap. Germline-derived CDR1 and CDR2 are SGDLS and YYNGEE. The DNA for the CDR3 is TGTGCCAGCAACGAACAGGGAACAGACACTGAAGCTTTCTTT. Amino acids: CASNEQGTDTEAFF.

This chain joins TRBV10-3 and TRBJ2-1; 10 bases line up with TRBD2. CDR1 and CDR2 (germline): ENHRY, SYGVKD. The CDR3 runs to 13 residues. V shed 10 bases, J shed 9 bases, and the junction held 9 bases outside the gene matches. The CDR3 protein is CANKREGVGEQFF. As DNA, the CDR3 is TGTGCCAATAAGCGGGAGGGCGTGGGTGAGCAGTTCTTC.

The chain carries TRBV5-1 and TRBJ2-7; D is possibly TRBD1 (6 bases). Trimming cost V 0 bases and J 6 bases, with 10 bases left between them. The CDR3 sequence is 13 residues long. Germline CDR1 SGHRS, CDR2 YFSETQ. This chain's CDR3 is CASSLAQGAEQYF. The CDR3 coding sequence is TGCGCCAGCAGCTTGGCACAGGGAGCCGAGCAGTACTTC.

This chain links TRBV19 with TRBJ2-7, with 8 nucleotides matching TRBD2. The V and J ends lost 4 bases and 5 bases, in that order; junction bases with no gene match: 4. The CDR3 runs to 13 residues. Per the germline V gene, CDR1 is LNHDA and CDR2 is SQIVND (reference sequence). The CDR3 sequence is CASSTGRVNEQYF. CDR3 coding DNA: TGTGCCAGTAGTACCGGGAGGGTTAACGAGCAGTACTTC.

This clone was recorded once. The gene calls are TRBV19 and TRBJ2-5, with D possibly being TRBD2 (7 bases). Trimming stripped 5 bases from V and 2 bases from J, with 15 bases between. Germline CDR1 and CDR2: LNHDA and SQIVND (reference sequence). There are 15 residues in the CDR3. The CDR3 loop reads CASSPPGGPQETQYF. Here the CDR3 DNA reads TGTGCCAGTAGTCCCCCCGGGGGGCCTCAAGAGACCCAGTACTTC. The variable domain in full, with the rest retrieved from reference TRBV19 and TRBJ2-5, is DGGITQSPKYLFRKEGQNVTLSCEQNLNHDAMYWYRQDPGQGLRLIYYSQIVNDFQKGDIAEGYSVSREKKESFPLTVTSAQKNPTAFYLCASSPPGGPQETQYFGPGTRLLVL.

This rearrangement joins TRBV27 to TRBJ1-1, with a tentative D call TRBD1 (5 bases). This CDR3 spans 12 amino acids. V dropped 3 bases and J dropped 4 bases, with 6 bases sitting between them. Germline assignment: CDR1 MNHEY and CDR2 SMNVEV (reference sequence). The CDR3: CASSFRGTEAFF. DNA of the CDR3: TGTGCCAGCAGTTTTAGGGGCACTGAAGCTTTCTTT.

The chain carries TRBV4-1 and TRBJ1-2; D is undetermined. V lost 1 base, J lost 5 bases, and 14 bases lay in between. Germline CDR1 and CDR2: MGHRA and YSYEKL. This CDR3 has 15 amino acids. The DNA for the CDR3 is TGCGCCAGCAGCCAAGTTAACACAGACCTTTATGGCTACACCTTC. This translates into CASSQVNTDLYGYTF.

This rearrangement joins TRBV6-5 to TRBJ2-3; 9 bases map to TRBD2. Unmatched junction bases numbered 1, after V lost 6 bases and J lost 3 bases. Germline V lookup: CDR1 MNHEY, CDR2 SVGAGI. The CDR3 is 13 amino acids. CDR3 amino acids: CASRTSGTDTQYF. CDR3 nucleotide sequence: TGTGCCAGCAGGACTAGCGGTACAGATACGCAGTATTTT.

The rearrangement uses TRBV5-6 and TRBJ2-1; 10 positions agree with TRBD2. In germline, CDR1 is SGHDT, CDR2 YYEEEE. The CDR3 contains 15 residues. V was pared by 1 base and J by 7 bases, with 5 bases of the junction left unmatched. The CDR3 coding sequence is TGTGCCAGCAGCTTGTTAAGCGGGAGGGAAAATGAGCAGTTCTTC. This codes for CASSLLSGRENEQFF.

The chain combines TRBV19 with TRBJ2-5; D is perhaps TRBD2 (6 bases). V was cut by 7 bases and J by 3 bases, with 12 bases left in between. The CDR3 consists of 13 residues. Looked up from germline, CDR1 is LNHDA and CDR2 is SQIVND (reference sequence). The chain's CDR3 is CASKLGGEETQYF. In DNA form, the CDR3 reads TGTGCCAGTAAATTGGGGGGTGAAGAGACCCAGTACTTC.

The CDR3 here is CASSQDLAGKRHF. The CDR3 DNA reads as TGTGCCAGCAGCCAAGATTTGGCGGGAAAACGGCATTTT. V and J are TRBV3-1 (or the pseudogene TRBV3-2) and TRBJ1-5, with D unclear. V lost 0 bases to trimming and J lost 15 bases, with 15 bases between them. Germline V gene lookup returns CDR1 LGHDT and CDR2 YNNKEL (reference sequence). The CDR3 totals 13 residues.

The rearrangement joins TRBV3-1 (or the pseudogene TRBV3-2) to TRBJ2-3, with D unresolved. Trimming shortened V by 1 base and J by 4 bases, and 12 bases separated the two germline ends. This CDR3 contains 15 residues. Germline lookup yields CDR1 LGHDT and CDR2 YNNKEL (reference sequence). Written as DNA, the CDR3 is TGTGCCAGCAGCCAAGGGAGCCTGCTGGCAGATACGCAGTATTTT. This codes for CASSQGSLLADTQYF.

The chain combines TRBV5-1 with TRBJ2-7, with 10 bases lining up with TRBD1. Trimming at V came to 6 bases and at J to 5 bases, leaving 8 bases not matched to a gene. The germline V gene has CDR1 SGHRS and CDR2 YFSETQ. This CDR3 has 14 residues. CDR3 nucleotide sequence: TGCGCCAGCATGACCGGGACAGGGGACCACGAGCAGTACTTC. Encoded protein: CASMTGTGDHEQYF.

This clone came up a few times. The chain links TRBV19 to TRBJ2-3; D perhaps matches TRBD1 (6 bases). The CDR3 runs to 15 residues. The V and J ends lost 3 bases and 6 bases respectively, with 16 bases between them. Per the germline V gene, CDR1 is LNHDA and CDR2 is SQIVND (reference sequence). CDR3 protein: CASSMGSGVRDTQYF. The CDR3 DNA sequence: TGTGCCAGTAGTATGGGGTCAGGGGTGAGGGATACGCAGTATTTT. The full variable domain, rest sourced from reference TRBV19 and TRBJ2-3, is DGGITQSPKYLFRKEGQNVTLSCEQNLNHDAMYWYRQDPGQGLRLIYYSQIVNDFQKGDIAEGYSVSREKKESFPLTVTSAQKNPTAFYLCASSMGSGVRDTQYFGPGTRLTVL.

This chain uses TRBV5-5 with TRBJ1-5; D is unclear. There are 17 residues in the CDR3. Trimming left V 0 bases short and J 2 bases short, with 15 bases between. Germline values: CDR1 SGHKS, CDR2 YYEKEE (reference sequence). The CDR3 loop reads CASSLAESRAGNQPQHF. The CDR3 nucleotides are TGTGCCAGCAGCTTGGCCGAGTCCAGAGCGGGCAATCAGCCCCAGCATTTT.

This clone appeared a few times. The gene calls are TRBV19 and TRBJ1-5; D remains unclear. Germline lookup yields CDR1 LNHDA and CDR2 SQIVND (reference sequence). The CDR3 consists of 14 residues. V lost 1 base and J 4 bases, leaving 8 bases between the germline ends. The CDR3 reads CASSIVSRNQPQHF. DNA for the CDR3: TGTGCCAGTAGTATAGTTTCGCGAAATCAGCCCCAGCATTTT. The full variable domain, its missing parts supplied by reference TRBV19 and TRBJ1-5, is DGGITQSPKYLFRKEGQNVTLSCEQNLNHDAMYWYRQDPGQGLRLIYYSQIVNDFQKGDIAEGYSVSREKKESFPLTVTSAQKNPTAFYLCASSIVSRNQPQHFGDGTRLSIL.

The genes are TRBV28 and TRBJ1-5; tentatively, D is TRBD1 (5 bases). The germline V and J ends were trimmed by 3 bases and 7 bases, with 13 bases remaining between them. Germline V gene data show CDR1 as MDHEN and CDR2 as SYDVKM. The CDR3 sequence is 14 residues long. The CDR3 here is CASSFLGGGQPQHF. CDR3 bases: TGTGCCAGCAGTTTCTTGGGGGGTGGGCAGCCCCAGCATTTT.

The chain joins TRBV11-2 to TRBJ2-5, with a weak D call TRBD2 (7 bases). The germline V and J ends were trimmed by 1 base and 5 bases, with 11 bases remaining between them. Germline-derived CDR1 and CDR2 are SGHAT and FQNNGV. The CDR3 is 14 amino acids. CDR3 DNA: TGTGCCAGCAGCTTAGCTGCGGGGGCTGAGACCCAGTACTTC. It encodes CASSLAAGAETQYF.

This clone was detected only a few times. This rearrangement joins TRBV11-2 to TRBJ2-7; TRBD2 matches at 7 bases. Germline V CDR1 and CDR2: SGHAT, FQNNGV. CDR3 length: 15 residues. Losses at the gene ends were 5 bases for V and 0 bases for J; bases not matched to a gene: 7. The chain's CDR3 is CASSPWEGSSYEQYF. Written as DNA, the CDR3 is TGTGCCAGCAGCCCGTGGGAGGGCAGCTCCTACGAGCAGTACTTC.

This sequence joins TRBV6-4 and TRBJ1-2, with 10 nucleotides matching TRBD1. This CDR3 spans 16 amino acids. Losses at the gene ends were 4 bases for V and 4 bases for J; bases not matched to a gene: 9. CDR1 MRHNA and CDR2 SNTAGT come from the germline V gene. The CDR3 reads CASSARPGQGTYGYTF. CDR3 coding DNA: TGTGCCAGCAGTGCAAGACCGGGACAGGGGACCTATGGCTACACCTTC.

This clone was seen a few times. This chain uses TRBV4-1 with TRBJ2-7, with D uncertain. Trimming pared 1 base from V and 4 bases from J, leaving 14 bases between. Germline V lookup: CDR1 MGHRA, CDR2 YSYEKL. CDR3 length: 15 amino acids. CDR3 residues: CASSQAPQVSYEQYF. In DNA, the CDR3 is TGCGCCAGCAGCCAAGCCCCACAAGTGTCGTACGAGCAGTACTTC.

The V and J genes are TRBV5-6 and TRBJ2-7; a possible D gene is TRBD1 (5 bases). Looked up from germline, CDR1 is SGHDT and CDR2 is YYEEEE. Trimming shortened V by 3 bases and J by 4 bases, and 20 bases separated the two germline ends. CDR3 length: 16 amino acids. The CDR3 bases are TGTGCCAGCAGCTGGGGCTGGGGATCTCCGGCGTACGAGCAGTACTTC. Translation: CASSWGWGSPAYEQYF.

A single count supports this clone. This chain uses TRBV6-5 with TRBJ1-5; D gene uncertain. V was pared by 2 bases and J by 4 bases, with 6 bases between. In germline, CDR1 is MNHEY, CDR2 SVGAGI. The CDR3 length is 13 residues. The CDR3 is CASSYRENQPQHF. CDR3 nucleotides: TGTGCCAGCAGTTACAGGGAGAATCAGCCCCAGCATTTT.